Ten or more counts support the clone carrying this T cell receptor beta chain. TCRdb reanalysed the 5' RACE reads using MiXCR and keeps one entry per CDR3 protein. Of 90,000 to 95,000 distinct CDR3 sequences in the sample, 10% to 15% were seen once. The CDR3 sequence is 16 residues long. Germline CDR1 is MGHRA and CDR2 is YSYEKL. The V end was cut by 1 base, the J end by 7 bases, with 19 bases between. As to time point: sample taken at primary tumor resection. The input material, whole RNA from tumor, nontumor lung or frozen PBMC, was sequenced unsorted. These data originate in a study of spatial heterogeneity in lung cancer. As for the study in general: Detection consistently yielded more beta chains than alpha chains.

The TCR sequence derives from a male donor with early-stage non-small cell lung cancer. Sequenced material: PBMCs, taken at surgery. The V call is TRBV4-1, the J call TRBJ1-2; D is undetermined. The CDR3 reads CASSQGELVWTTGYTF. The CDR3 DNA sequence: TGCGCCAGCAGCCAAGGAGAGCTTGTTTGGACGACTGGCTACACCTTC.